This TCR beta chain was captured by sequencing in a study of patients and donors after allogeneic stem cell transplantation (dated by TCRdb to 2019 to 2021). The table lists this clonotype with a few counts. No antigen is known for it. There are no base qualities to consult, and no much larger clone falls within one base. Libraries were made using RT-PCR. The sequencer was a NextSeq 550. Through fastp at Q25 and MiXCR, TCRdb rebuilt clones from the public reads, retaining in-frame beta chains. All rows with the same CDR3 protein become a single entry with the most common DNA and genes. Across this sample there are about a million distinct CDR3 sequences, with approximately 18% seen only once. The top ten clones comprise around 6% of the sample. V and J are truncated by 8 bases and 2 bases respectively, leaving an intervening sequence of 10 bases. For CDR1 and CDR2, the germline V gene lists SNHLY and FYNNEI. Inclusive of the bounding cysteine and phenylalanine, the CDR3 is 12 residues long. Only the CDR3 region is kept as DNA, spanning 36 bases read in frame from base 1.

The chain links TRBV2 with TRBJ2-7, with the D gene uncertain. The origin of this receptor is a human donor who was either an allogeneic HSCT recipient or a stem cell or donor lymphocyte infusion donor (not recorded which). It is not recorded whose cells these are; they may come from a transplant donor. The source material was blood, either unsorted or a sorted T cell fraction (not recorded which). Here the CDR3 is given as CASGITPYEQYF. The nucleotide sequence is TGTGCCAGCGGGATCACTCCCTACGAGCAGTACTTC.